These 5 T cell receptor beta chains were sequenced from one sample in a study of blood T cell repertoires in COVID-19. The data were produced by immunoSEQ multiplex PCR, yet TCRdb's version contains in-frame clones alone and is incomplete. The table has 100,000 to 150,000 clones, more than 65% seen once. Input material: peripheral blood. The receptors originated from a woman in her sixties or seventies with acute or convalescent COVID-19.

The chain couples TRBV7-6 to TRBJ1-4; unclear D gene. From germline, CDR1 is SGHVS and CDR2 FNYEAQ. Deletions cut 1 base from V and 10 bases from J, with 19 bases between. This CDR3 is 16 amino acids long. The DNA for the CDR3 is TGTGCCAGCAGCTTAGGCCCCGGCGGTGGTGGTGGAAAACTGTTTTTT. The encoded protein is CASSLGPGGGGGKLFF. Based on the CDR3 plus reference TRBV7-6 and TRBJ1-4, the full variable domain is GAGVSQSPRYKVTKRGQDVALRCDPISGHVSLYWYRQALGQGPEFLTYFNYEAQQDKSGLPNDRFSAERPEGSISTLTIQRTEQRDSAMYRCASSLGPGGGGGKLFFGSGTQLSVL.

The chain joins TRBV30 to TRBJ2-7, with TRBD1 matching over 7 bases. The length of the CDR3 is 15 residues. Unmatched junction bases numbered 10, after V lost 2 bases and J lost 3 bases. Germline V gives CDR1 GTSNPN, CDR2 SVGIG (reference sequence). This CDR3 is CAWSPMRGRFYEQYF. The CDR3 DNA reads TGTGCCTGGAGTCCTATGAGGGGGCGGTTCTACGAGCAGTACTTC.

This chain connects TRBV5-4 to TRBJ2-7, with TRBD2 identical over 8 bases. With 3 bases clipped from V and 5 bases from J, the junction kept 10 bases outside the gene matches. CDR3 size: 15 residues. Germline assignment: CDR1 SGHNT and CDR2 YYREEE (reference sequence). The CDR3 reads CASSSGLAPLHEQYF. As DNA, the CDR3 is TGTGCCAGCAGCTCCGGACTAGCCCCCCTCCACGAGCAGTACTTC.

Details on this clone: An end of the junction differs from the germline gene, which may be a read error. Other DNA sequences in this specimen translate into the identical CDR3. The chain employs TRBV5-1 and TRBJ2-7; 9 bases map to TRBD2. The CDR3 totals 16 residues. Looked up from germline, CDR1 is SGHRS and CDR2 is YFSETQ. CDR3: CASSFVDSGGPYEQYF. DNA for the CDR3: TGCGCTAGCAGCTTCGTCGATAGCGGGGGCCCCTACGAGCAGTACTTC.

This clone was found once. The genes are TRBV3-1 (or the pseudogene TRBV3-2) and TRBJ2-5, with D possibly matching TRBD1 (5 bases). The CDR3 runs 12 residues. From germline, CDR1 is LGHDT and CDR2 YNNKEL (reference sequence). V lost 3 bases and J lost 3, with 5 bases in between. CDR3 sequence (DNA): TGTGCCAGCAGCCACAGGGAAGAGACCCAGTACTTC. Its protein product is CASSHREETQYF.